The 10 T cell receptor beta chains below all came from one sample that was sequenced in a study of blood T cell repertoires in COVID-19. Using immunoSEQ multiplex PCR, the repertoire was profiled, and TCRdb retains in-frame clones only, with some absent. Of fewer than 250,000 clones listed, around 84% are singletons. The sample was peripheral blood. All receptors come from a human donor in a cohort sampled during active COVID-19.

J is TRBJ1-1 and V is TRBV12-5; weak D call: TRBD1 (5 bases). Per the germline V gene, CDR1 is LGHNT and CDR2 is FRNRAP. The V and J ends lost 7 bases and 4 bases respectively, with 16 bases between them. The CDR3 loop spans 14 amino acids. This chain's CDR3 is CASALHGQITEAFF. Here the CDR3 DNA reads TGTGCTAGTGCTCTGCACGGACAAATCACTGAAGCTTTCTTT.

This chain uses TRBV4-1 with TRBJ2-4, with D maybe TRBD1 (6 bases). This CDR3 contains 15 residues. Germline CDR1 is MGHRA and CDR2 is YSYEKL. V gave up 2 bases and J gave up 5 bases, with 13 bases separating them. The CDR3 is CASSQNRVSENIQYF. CDR3 in DNA: TGCGCCAGCAGCCAAAACAGGGTGTCCGAAAACATTCAGTACTTC.

The V and J genes are TRBV9 and TRBJ1-1; the D is unclear. The CDR3 totals 14 residues. With 4 bases removed from V and 11 bases from J, the gap between germline ends came to 21 bases. CDR1 is SGDLS and CDR2 is YYNGEE in the germline V gene. Here the CDR3 DNA reads TGTGCCAGCAGCATAGGAGGCGTGAGAGACGAGGCTTTCTTT. The encoded protein is CASSIGGVRDEAFF.

The J gene is TRBJ2-3, the V gene TRBV19, with a tentative D call TRBD1 (5 bases). Germline assignment: CDR1 LNHDA and CDR2 SQIVND (reference sequence). This CDR3 is 14 amino acids long. V was shortened by 4 bases and J by 0 bases, with 8 bases between the two germline ends. CDR3 amino acids: CASSRRQSTDTQYF. For the CDR3, the DNA is TGTGCCAGTAGTAGAAGACAGAGCACAGATACGCAGTATTTT.

The J gene is TRBJ1-2, the V gene TRBV9, with D possibly matching TRBD1 (6 bases). Between the trimmed V and J ends, which lost 4 bases and 6 bases, there was a span of 10 bases. The CDR3 sequence is 12 residues long. Germline V CDR1 and CDR2: SGDLS, YYNGEE. CDR3 residues: CASSPNRDGYTF. The DNA for the CDR3 is TGTGCCAGCAGCCCAAACAGGGATGGCTACACCTTC.

In this sample, this clone turned up a few times. The genes are TRBV30 and TRBJ1-3; D gene ambiguous. There are 15 residues in the CDR3. The V end lost 2 bases, the J end lost 3 bases, and 14 bases lay between the germline ends. From germline, CDR1 is GTSNPN and CDR2 SVGIG (reference sequence). The chain's CDR3 is CAWSMQDLLGNTIYF. Written as DNA, the CDR3 is TGTGCCTGGAGTATGCAGGACTTACTTGGAAACACCATATATTTT.

This clone was counted once. The gene calls are TRBV18 and TRBJ2-7, with D perhaps TRBD2 (5 bases). The V and J ends lost 4 bases and 2 bases respectively, with 9 bases between them. This CDR3 comprises 13 residues. Germline loops: CDR1 KGHSH, CDR2 LQKENI. This chain's CDR3 is CASSQGVPYEQYV. In DNA, the CDR3 is TGTGCCAGCTCACAGGGAGTACCCTACGAGCAGTACGTC.

V gene TRBV7-9 combines with J gene TRBJ1-4, with D possibly matching TRBD1 (6 bases). Per the germline V gene, CDR1 is SEHNR and CDR2 is FQNEAQ (reference sequence). This CDR3 is built from 14 residues. Trimming removed 4 bases from V and 10 bases from J, with 16 bases in between. The CDR3 coding sequence is TGTGCCAGCAGCTCGGGGACATTGGGCGCAAAACTGTTTTTT. Amino acid sequence: CASSSGTLGAKLFF. Full variable domain (rest looked up from reference TRBV7-9 and TRBJ1-4): DTGVSQNPRHKITKRGQNVTFRCDPISEHNRLYWYRQTLGQGPEFLTYFQNEAQLEKSRLLSDRFSAERPKGSFSTLEIQRTEQGDSAMYLCASSSGTLGAKLFFGSGTQLSVL.

The chain uses TRBV7-9 and TRBJ2-2; D remains ambiguous. The V and J ends lost 3 bases and 7 bases respectively, with 12 bases between them. Germline CDR1 and CDR2: SEHNR and FQNEAQ (reference sequence). The CDR3 contains 14 residues. The CDR3, as DNA: TGTGCCAGCAGCTTGCCCGGGTCGGGCGGGGAGCTGTTTTTT. Protein sequence: CASSLPGSGGELFF.

The chain couples TRBV2 to TRBJ1-2, with unresolved D. The CDR3 length is 13 residues. V was clipped by 1 base and J by 2 bases, with 5 bases between them. The germline V gene encodes CDR1 SNHLY and CDR2 FYNNEI. This CDR3 reads CASSEGTNYGYTF. The CDR3 nucleotides are TGTGCCAGCAGTGAAGGCACAAACTATGGCTACACCTTC.